This T cell receptor beta chain was recorded in a study of OX40 agonist ivuxolimab in advanced cancers. Study information: At under 85% male, the cohort had a mean age of around 56 years, ranging from roughly 23 to 80. Prior checkpoint blockade (anti-PD-1, anti-PD-L1 or anti-CTLA-4) was permitted; approximately 44% had it.

Some clones are missing from TCRdb's copy, which holds only in-frame ones; the method was immunoSEQ multiplex PCR. The table has 30,000 to 40,000 clones, around four fifths seen once; the top ten hold about a quarter. The ends were cut back, 5 bases at V and 2 bases at J, with 11 bases in the middle. Germline V gives CDR1 MRHNA, CDR2 SNTAGT. The CDR3 has 14 residues. Specimen: CD4+ or CD8+ T cells sorted from blood, collected in a trial of the OX40 agonist ivuxolimab. This rearrangement joins TRBV6-4 to TRBJ2-3; a possible D gene is TRBD1 (6 bases). The origin of this receptor is an adult with an advanced solid tumor such as melanoma, head and neck, liver or kidney cancer. The CDR3 DNA follows: TGTGCCAGCAGTCCGGGACAAGACACAGATACGCAGTATTTT. This codes for CASSPGQDTDTQYF.